This is a list of T cell receptor beta chains from one sample in a study of regulatory T cells in long-lasting Graves disease. Each CDR3 protein gets one entry after TCRdb re-called the multiplex PCR reads with MiXCR. Among under 450,000 distinct CDR3 sequences listed, around 22% were seen once. The source was peripheral blood mononuclear cells (PBMCs), collected when the disease was refractory, from a patient treated with antithyroid drugs. The source is a female donor with Graves disease. Both conserved end residues are part of each CDR3. Each record gives: CDR3 DNA, CDR3 protein, V gene, D gene, J gene, CDR3 length, clone size. The D gene is left open where the match is weak. For some rows the clone size is stated as once, few or many, or as a class when expanded; others skip it.

CDR3nt: TGTGCCACCCGACAGGGGCTTGCGAATCAGCCCCAGCATTTT
CDR3aa: CATRQGLANQPQHF
v_gene: TRBV19
d_gene: TRBD1
j_gene: TRBJ1-5
len: 14
abundance: -

CDR3nt: TGCAGCGTTGAAGATCTAGGTCGGGGACAAGAGACCCAGTACTTC
CDR3aa: CSVEDLGRGQETQYF
v_gene: TRBV29-1
d_gene: -
j_gene: TRBJ2-5
len: 15
abundance: few

CDR3nt: TGTGCCAGCATTGAGTACACCGGGGAGCTGTTTTTT
CDR3aa: CASIEYTGELFF
v_gene: TRBV28
d_gene: -
j_gene: TRBJ2-2
len: 12
abundance: many

CDR3nt: TGTGCCAGCACTAGCGGGATCTACGAGCAGTACTTC
CDR3aa: CASTSGIYEQYF
v_gene: TRBV2
d_gene: TRBD2
j_gene: TRBJ2-7
len: 12
abundance: many

CDR3nt: TGTGCCAGCAGCCAAGCGGGACAGGGGTCCCACGAGCAGTACTTC
CDR3aa: CASSQAGQGSHEQYF
v_gene: TRBV4-2
d_gene: TRBD1
j_gene: TRBJ2-7
len: 15
abundance: -

CDR3nt: TGTGCCAGCAGTGACCGAGGGGTTGCGCAGCCCCAGCATTTT
CDR3aa: CASSDRGVAQPQHF
v_gene: TRBV2
d_gene: -
j_gene: TRBJ1-5
len: 14
abundance: many

CDR3nt: TGCGCCAGCAGCCCCTCGTGGGACTACGAGCAGTACTTC
CDR3aa: CASSPSWDYEQYF
v_gene: TRBV5-1
d_gene: -
j_gene: TRBJ2-7
len: 13
abundance: -

CDR3nt: TGCGCCAGCAGCCAAGGGCGGTTGGAGACCCAGTACTTC
CDR3aa: CASSQGRLETQYF
v_gene: TRBV4-1
d_gene: -
j_gene: TRBJ2-5
len: 13
abundance: -

CDR3nt: TGTGCCAGTATGAGTAGCACTGAAGCTTTCTTT
CDR3aa: CASMSSTEAFF
v_gene: TRBV19
d_gene: -
j_gene: TRBJ1-1
len: 11
abundance: once

CDR3nt: TGTGCCAGCAGCCCAGCGGGGACAACTAGCACAGATACGCAGTATTTT
CDR3aa: CASSPAGTTSTDTQYF
v_gene: TRBV7-2
d_gene: -
j_gene: TRBJ2-3
len: 16
abundance: once

CDR3nt: TGCAGTGCTAGAGAGGGGACTACGAGCACAGATACGCAGTATTTT
CDR3aa: CSAREGTTSTDTQYF
v_gene: TRBV20-1
d_gene: TRBD2
j_gene: TRBJ2-3
len: 15
abundance: -

CDR3nt: TGTGCCAGCAGGCAGGGACTGACAGGACCCGAGCAGTACTTC
CDR3aa: CASRQGLTGPEQYF
v_gene: TRBV6-1
d_gene: -
j_gene: TRBJ2-7
len: 14
abundance: many

CDR3nt: TGTGCCAGCAGCAGGGCCCCCTCTGTCTACGAGCAGTACTTC
CDR3aa: CASSRAPSVYEQYF
v_gene: TRBV7-9
d_gene: -
j_gene: TRBJ2-7
len: 14
abundance: -

CDR3nt: TGTGCCAGCAGCTTAACCGGCAGGGGGGATGGCTACACCTTC
CDR3aa: CASSLTGRGDGYTF
v_gene: TRBV7-3
d_gene: TRBD1
j_gene: TRBJ1-2
len: 14
abundance: -

CDR3nt: TGTGCCAGCAGTGAAATCTCCGGGTGGGCTAATGAAAAACTGTTTTTT
CDR3aa: CASSEISGWANEKLFF
v_gene: TRBV2
d_gene: -
j_gene: TRBJ1-4
len: 16
abundance: -

CDR3nt: TGCAGCGGAAGACAGGGTCCAGATACGCAGTATTTT
CDR3aa: CSGRQGPDTQYF
v_gene: TRBV29-1
d_gene: TRBD1
j_gene: TRBJ2-3
len: 12
abundance: -

CDR3nt: TGTGCCAGCAGTTTCCGGAGGGGGAGCAGTGGAAACACCATATATTTT
CDR3aa: CASSFRRGSSGNTIYF
v_gene: TRBV12-3/TRBV12-4
d_gene: -
j_gene: TRBJ1-3
len: 16
abundance: few

CDR3nt: TGTGCCAGCAGTTACCGCGGGAGAGGGGAGCAGTACTTC
CDR3aa: CASSYRGRGEQYF
v_gene: TRBV6-2/TRBV6-3
d_gene: TRBD2
j_gene: TRBJ2-7
len: 13
abundance: many

CDR3nt: TGTGCCACCAGTGATTCGATTCTAGCGGGAGGGTCCCATGAGCAGTTCTTC
CDR3aa: CATSDSILAGGSHEQFF
v_gene: TRBV24-1
d_gene: TRBD2
j_gene: TRBJ2-1
len: 17
abundance: once

CDR3nt: TGTGCCAGCAGCCTCAGTCCCGCACCCTACGAGCAGTACTTC
CDR3aa: CASSLSPAPYEQYF
v_gene: TRBV7-9
d_gene: -
j_gene: TRBJ2-7
len: 14
abundance: few

CDR3nt: TGTGCCAGCAGCCCGGACGGCGGGTATGGCCCTGAAGCTTTCTTT
CDR3aa: CASSPDGGYGPEAFF
v_gene: TRBV5-6
d_gene: -
j_gene: TRBJ1-1
len: 15
abundance: -

CDR3nt: TGTGCCAGCAGCTTAAATCGGAACACCGGGGAGCTGTTTTTT
CDR3aa: CASSLNRNTGELFF
v_gene: TRBV7-3
d_gene: -
j_gene: TRBJ2-2
len: 14
abundance: few

CDR3nt: TGTGCCAGCAGCTTAGCGTCGGGGGCTAGCGGGAGGGCGGAGACCCAGTACTTC
CDR3aa: CASSLASGASGRAETQYF
v_gene: TRBV7-2
d_gene: TRBD2
j_gene: TRBJ2-5
len: 18
abundance: many

CDR3nt: TGTGCCAGCAGCTTAGGAATAAGTGAGCAGTTCTTC
CDR3aa: CASSLGISEQFF
v_gene: TRBV7-9
d_gene: -
j_gene: TRBJ2-1
len: 12
abundance: -

CDR3nt: TGTGCCAGCCCCGAGGCGGGAGGGCCGAGCAATGAGCAGTTCTTC
CDR3aa: CASPEAGGPSNEQFF
v_gene: TRBV11-1
d_gene: TRBD2
j_gene: TRBJ2-1
len: 15
abundance: few

CDR3nt: TGTGCCAGCAGTGTAAGGGCTAGCGGGGAGACCCAGTACTTC
CDR3aa: CASSVRASGETQYF
v_gene: TRBV2
d_gene: TRBD2
j_gene: TRBJ2-5
len: 14
abundance: many

CDR3nt: TGTGCCAGCAGTGGGGGACAGGACAATCAGCCCCAGCATTTT
CDR3aa: CASSGGQDNQPQHF
v_gene: TRBV28
d_gene: TRBD1
j_gene: TRBJ1-5
len: 14
abundance: many

CDR3nt: TGTGCCAGCAGCCCAGGGGTTTTGGTCGCTGAAGCTTTCTTT
CDR3aa: CASSPGVLVAEAFF
v_gene: TRBV9
d_gene: -
j_gene: TRBJ1-1
len: 14
abundance: few

CDR3nt: TGTGCCAGCAGCCCGTACGGTGGGGTAGAGACCCAGTACTTC
CDR3aa: CASSPYGGVETQYF
v_gene: TRBV7-3
d_gene: -
j_gene: TRBJ2-5
len: 14
abundance: many

CDR3nt: TGTGCCAGCAGCTTTGCGGGAGGGGGCTCCTACAATGAGCAGTTCTTC
CDR3aa: CASSFAGGGSYNEQFF
v_gene: TRBV7-3
d_gene: TRBD2
j_gene: TRBJ2-1
len: 16
abundance: -

CDR3nt: TGTGCCAGCAGTTTTAGCCGGGGAAGCGAGACCCAGTACTTC
CDR3aa: CASSFSRGSETQYF
v_gene: TRBV12-3/TRBV12-4
d_gene: -
j_gene: TRBJ2-5
len: 14
abundance: many

CDR3nt: TGTGCCAGCAGCTTAATCCCTAGCCAAGAGACCCAGTACTTC
CDR3aa: CASSLIPSQETQYF
v_gene: TRBV7-2
d_gene: -
j_gene: TRBJ2-5
len: 14
abundance: -

CDR3nt: TGTGCCAGCAGTTTAACGTCGTGGGCGGAGACCCAGTACTTC
CDR3aa: CASSLTSWAETQYF
v_gene: TRBV28
d_gene: -
j_gene: TRBJ2-5
len: 14
abundance: few

CDR3nt: TGTGCCAGCAGTTTATCAACAGTCACCTCCTACGAGCAGTACTTC
CDR3aa: CASSLSTVTSYEQYF
v_gene: TRBV27
d_gene: -
j_gene: TRBJ2-7
len: 15
abundance: few

CDR3nt: TGTGCCAGCAATCGCGGGACAGGGTCGATTCAGCCCCAGCATTTT
CDR3aa: CASNRGTGSIQPQHF
v_gene: TRBV12-3/TRBV12-4
d_gene: TRBD1
j_gene: TRBJ1-5
len: 15
abundance: many

CDR3nt: TGTGCCAGCAGTTACTCCCCAGCACAGCCCCAGCATTTT
CDR3aa: CASSYSPAQPQHF
v_gene: TRBV6-2/TRBV6-3
d_gene: -
j_gene: TRBJ1-5
len: 13
abundance: few

CDR3nt: TGTGCCAGCAGCCCACTGTTGGGGGCTGAAGCTTTCTTT
CDR3aa: CASSPLLGAEAFF
v_gene: TRBV7-9
d_gene: -
j_gene: TRBJ1-1
len: 13
abundance: few

CDR3nt: TGTGCCAGCAGCTTAGCTGCCGGATCAATTTCCTATGGCTACACCTTC
CDR3aa: CASSLAAGSISYGYTF
v_gene: TRBV7-2
d_gene: -
j_gene: TRBJ1-2
len: 16
abundance: few

CDR3nt: TGTGCCAGCAGTGAAATGGGGGGCTCGGCCGGGGAGCTGTTTTTT
CDR3aa: CASSEMGGSAGELFF
v_gene: TRBV6-2/TRBV6-3
d_gene: -
j_gene: TRBJ2-2
len: 15
abundance: -

CDR3nt: -
CDR3aa: CASSLGTGGGYGYTFGSGTEAFF
v_gene: TRBV28
d_gene: -
j_gene: TRBJ1-1
len: 23
abundance: -

CDR3nt: TGTGCCAGCAGATATAGATCCCTGAACACTGAAGCTTTCTTT
CDR3aa: CASRYRSLNTEAFF
v_gene: TRBV6-1
d_gene: -
j_gene: TRBJ1-1
len: 14
abundance: -

CDR3nt: TGTGCCAGCAGCCCGGGACAGAGCCAAGAGACCCAGTACTTC
CDR3aa: CASSPGQSQETQYF
v_gene: TRBV5-4
d_gene: TRBD1
j_gene: TRBJ2-5
len: 14
abundance: many

CDR3nt: TGTGCCAGCAGTTGGGGGACTAGCGGGAGGGACGAGCAGTACTTC
CDR3aa: CASSWGTSGRDEQYF
v_gene: TRBV12-3/TRBV12-4
d_gene: TRBD2
j_gene: TRBJ2-7
len: 15
abundance: many

CDR3nt: TGTGCCGCCCGCCCCGGGACAGGGGGCTTTGGCGAGCAGTACTTC
CDR3aa: CAARPGTGGFGEQYF
v_gene: TRBV10-3
d_gene: TRBD1
j_gene: TRBJ2-7
len: 15
abundance: -

CDR3nt: TGTGCCAGCAGTACAGGTTCCGACGATCAGCCCCAGCATTTT
CDR3aa: CASSTGSDDQPQHF
v_gene: TRBV28
d_gene: -
j_gene: TRBJ1-5
len: 14
abundance: many

CDR3nt: TGCAGCGTTGTTGAGGGTCTGACAGGACAAGGCTACACCTTC
CDR3aa: CSVVEGLTGQGYTF
v_gene: TRBV29-1
d_gene: -
j_gene: TRBJ1-2
len: 14
abundance: -

CDR3nt: TGCGCCGGCAGACCTCGGACAGGGAGGGTTTTACTTGCTGAAAAACTGTTTTTT
CDR3aa: CAGRPRTGRVLLAEKLFF
v_gene: TRBV5-1
d_gene: TRBD1
j_gene: TRBJ1-4
len: 18
abundance: once